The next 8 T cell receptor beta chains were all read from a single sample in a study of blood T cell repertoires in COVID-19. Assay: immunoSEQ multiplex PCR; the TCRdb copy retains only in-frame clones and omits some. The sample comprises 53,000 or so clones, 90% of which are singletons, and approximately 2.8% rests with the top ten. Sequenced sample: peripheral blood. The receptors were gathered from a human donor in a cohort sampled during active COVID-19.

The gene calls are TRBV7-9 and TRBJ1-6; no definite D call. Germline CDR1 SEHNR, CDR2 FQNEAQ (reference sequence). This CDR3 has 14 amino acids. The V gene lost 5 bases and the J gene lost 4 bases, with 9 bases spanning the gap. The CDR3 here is CASSNRTYNSPLHF. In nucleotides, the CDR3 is TGTGCCAGCAGCAACCGGACTTATAATTCACCCCTCCACTTT. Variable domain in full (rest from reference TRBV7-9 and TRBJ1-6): DTGVSQNPRHKITKRGQNVTFRCDPISEHNRLYWYRQTLGQGPEFLTYFQNEAQLEKSRLLSDRFSAERPKGSFSTLEIQRTEQGDSAMYLCASSNRTYNSPLHFGNGTRLTVT.

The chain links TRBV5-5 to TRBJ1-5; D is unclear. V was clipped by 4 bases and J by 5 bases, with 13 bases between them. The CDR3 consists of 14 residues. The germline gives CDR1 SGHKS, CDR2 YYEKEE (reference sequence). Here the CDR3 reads CASSLVNPDQPQHF. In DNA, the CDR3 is TGTGCCAGCAGCCTAGTAAATCCCGATCAGCCCCAGCATTTT. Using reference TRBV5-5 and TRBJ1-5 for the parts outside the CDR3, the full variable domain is DAGVTQSPTHLIKTRGQQVTLRCSPISGHKSVSWYQQVLGQGPQFIFQYYEKEERGRGNFPDRFSARQFPNYSSELNVNALLLGDSALYLCASSLVNPDQPQHFGDGTRLSIL.

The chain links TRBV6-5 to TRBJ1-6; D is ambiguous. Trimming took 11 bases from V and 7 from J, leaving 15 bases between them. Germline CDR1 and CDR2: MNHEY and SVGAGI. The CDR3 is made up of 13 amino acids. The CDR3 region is CAARRGKNSPLHF. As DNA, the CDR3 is TGTGCCGCAAGACGGGGAAAAAATTCACCCCTCCACTTT.

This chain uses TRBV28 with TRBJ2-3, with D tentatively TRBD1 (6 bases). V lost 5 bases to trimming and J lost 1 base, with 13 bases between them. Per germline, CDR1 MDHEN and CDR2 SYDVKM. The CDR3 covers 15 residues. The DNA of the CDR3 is TGTGCCAGCAGTCTTCCGGGACACGGCACAGATACGCAGTATTTT. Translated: CASSLPGHGTDTQYF.

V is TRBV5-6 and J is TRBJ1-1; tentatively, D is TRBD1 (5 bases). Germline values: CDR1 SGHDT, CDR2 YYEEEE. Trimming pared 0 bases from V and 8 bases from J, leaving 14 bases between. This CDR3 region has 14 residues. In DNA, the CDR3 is TGTGCCAGCAGCTTGGTCCGACGCGACAGAGAAGCTTTCTTT. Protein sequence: CASSLVRRDREAFF.

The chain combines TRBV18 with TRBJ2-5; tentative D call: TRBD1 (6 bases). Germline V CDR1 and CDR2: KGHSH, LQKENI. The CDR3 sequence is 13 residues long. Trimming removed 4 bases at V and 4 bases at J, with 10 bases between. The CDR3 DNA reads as TGTGCCAGCTCACGGCAGGGGTCAGAGACCCAGTACTTC. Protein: CASSRQGSETQYF.

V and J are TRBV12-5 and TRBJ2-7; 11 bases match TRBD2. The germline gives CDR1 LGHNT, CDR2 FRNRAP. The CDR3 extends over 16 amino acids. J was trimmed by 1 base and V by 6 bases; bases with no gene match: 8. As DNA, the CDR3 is TGTGCTAGTGGCCCCAGAACTAGCGGGAGATCCTACGAGCAGTACTTC. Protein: CASGPRTSGRSYEQYF.

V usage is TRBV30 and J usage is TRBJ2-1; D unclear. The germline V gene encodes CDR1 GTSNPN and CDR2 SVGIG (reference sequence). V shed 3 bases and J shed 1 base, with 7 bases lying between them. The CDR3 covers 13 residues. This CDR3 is CAWSRVSYNEQFF. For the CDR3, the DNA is TGTGCCTGGAGCCGGGTGTCCTACAATGAGCAGTTCTTC.